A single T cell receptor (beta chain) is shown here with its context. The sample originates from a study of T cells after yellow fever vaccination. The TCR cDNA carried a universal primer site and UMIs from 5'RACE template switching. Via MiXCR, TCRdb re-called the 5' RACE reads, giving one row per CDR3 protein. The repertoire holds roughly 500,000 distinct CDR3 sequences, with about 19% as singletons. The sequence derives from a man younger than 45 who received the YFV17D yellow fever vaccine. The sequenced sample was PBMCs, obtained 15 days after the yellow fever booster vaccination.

The CDR3 is CASTLGGGSSYGTQYF. CDR3 sequence (DNA): TGTGCCAGCACCCTCGGGGGCGGGAGTTCGTATGGGACCCAGTACTTC. The rearrangement joins TRBV6-1 to TRBJ2-5, with a tentative D call TRBD2 (7 bases). Germline V gene sequence: CDR1 MNHNS, CDR2 SASEGT. Trimming left V 7 bases short and J 7 bases short, with 25 bases between. The CDR3 loop spans 16 amino acids.